A selection of T cell receptor beta chains follows, all from one sample in a study of blood T cells in healthy people across ages. MiXCR, run by TCRdb on the 5' RACE reads, gives a single entry per CDR3 protein. Of 650,000 to 900,000 distinct CDR3 sequences listed, around 62% were seen once; the top ten hold roughly 26%. The sequencing input was blood. Receptors originate from a man aged 25 to 45 in good health. Each CDR3 is given with its conserved first and last residue. Fields, in order: D gene, V gene, J gene, CDR3 length, CDR3 protein. The D gene is left open where the match is weak.

>NA|TRBV28|TRBJ1-5|15
CASTSPGGVNQPQHF
>TRBD2|TRBV6-6|TRBJ2-1|16
CASSQFASGAFNEQFF
>NA|TRBV7-3|TRBJ2-5|13
CASSLIRTNEQYF
>NA|TRBV7-9|TRBJ2-7|13
CASSLIAADEQYF
>NA|TRBV7-2|TRBJ2-7|14
CASSLYRDLYEQYF
>NA|TRBV5-5|TRBJ1-2|15
CASSLEWGSGYGYTF
>NA|TRBV4-3|TRBJ2-1|15
CASSQNPGTQGEQFF
>TRBD2|TRBV2|TRBJ2-1|18
CASSEVGATSGGPDEQFF
>TRBD2|TRBV7-2|TRBJ2-7|15
CASSSLSGGPYEQYF
>TRBD1|TRBV28|TRBJ2-7|14
CASSRQTGIYEQYF
>TRBD2|TRBV20-1|NA|14
CSAKPGLARETQYF
>TRBD1|TRBV27|TRBJ2-3|16
CASSARDRELTDTQYF
>NA|TRBV4-2|TRBJ2-1|16
CASSQIGTKTFNEQFF
>TRBD1|TRBV7-9|TRBJ2-5|13
CASSLGTEKTQYF
>NA|TRBV27|TRBJ2-3|17
CASSLRPYGWTTDTQYF
>NA|TRBV4-2|TRBJ2-1|14
CASSQDIQLGEQFF
>NA|TRBV2|TRBJ2-7|15
CASRLGQHASYEQYF
>TRBD2|TRBV20-1|TRBJ2-2|15
CSARRSSGATGELFF
>NA|TRBV6-1|TRBJ1-6|15
CASSGGVFANSPLHF
>TRBD2|TRBV7-2|TRBJ2-7|15
CASSLSGGSSYEQYF
>NA|TRBV15|TRBJ2-2|16
CATSLGKGPRPGELFF
>NA|TRBV2|TRBJ1-1|15
CASSEAERRVTEAFF
>NA|TRBV4-2|TRBJ2-3|17
CASSQGGQGSSTDTQYF
>TRBD1|TRBV24-1|TRBJ2-7|18
CATSDLAFLRDSSYEQYF
>NA|TRBV30|TRBJ1-2|16
CAWSVEAAGGFYGYTF
>TRBD2|TRBV7-2|TRBJ2-5|16
CASSLRMSGGGETQYF
>NA|TRBV28|TRBJ2-7|14
CASSLGGLSGEQYF
>NA|TRBV4-2|TRBJ2-1|14
CASSSKVLVNEQFF
>TRBD1|TRBV7-2|TRBJ1-5|14
CASSAGQGPQPQHF
>NA|TRBV27|TRBJ1-2|12
CASSFGSGRYTF
>NA|TRBV27|TRBJ2-3|16
CASSSKTGRVTDTQYF
>NA|TRBV20-1|TRBJ2-5|18
CSARDLWLSTPLYNEQYF
>NA|TRBV5-6|TRBJ1-2|14
CASSLGRIGVGYTF
>NA|TRBV20-1|TRBJ1-2|14
CSASVWPSNYGYTF
>TRBD1|TRBV29-1|TRBJ1-5|16
CSVGKTGVVGNQPQHF
>NA|TRBV29-1|TRBJ1-2|16
CSVPGQPIPGGYGYTF
>TRBD1|TRBV6-1|TRBJ1-2|17
CASSDPTGDKYFHGHTF